Detailed here is one TCR beta chain. A few counts support this clonotype. Its antigen target is currently unknown. Base quality data are lacking; no much larger clone is found one base away. What this sample's treatment or condition label stands for: roughly 11-day PBMC culture with coronavirus spike peptide pools or control peptides (ViraFEST assay). The ViraFEST assay, used in the study, expanded antigen-specific T cells with peptide pools and then identified the expanded clonotypes through TCR sequencing. Positive SARS-CoV-2 PCR tests in the convalescent patients dated from March to December 2020, before Alpha, Beta and Delta variants emerged in the United States. PBMCs were cultured at under 2.5 million per well in IMDM supplemented with roughly 5% human AB serum and about 9.6 IU/ml IL-2, with approximately 10 ug/ml peptide pools added. Half of the culture medium was replaced with fresh IL-2-containing medium on days 3 and 7. After about 10 days of culture, CD4+ T cells were isolated by negative selection using the EasySep CD4+ T cell isolation kit. PBMCs were separated from whole blood using Ficoll-Paque Plus gradient centrifugation and then either used fresh or cryopreserved at -140C. Triplicate wells were generally used for each culture condition.

This sample was included in a study of vaccination and CD4 T cells after COVID-19 (dated by TCRdb to between 2021 and 2024). About the full investigation: Convalescent patients had a positive SARS-CoV-2 result on nasal swab PCR, and of these patients, some ten had mild disease and one had severe disease. The convalescent cohort included six males and four females, with two Hispanic individuals, seven Caucasians, two Asians and one multiracial person. Each participant got two doses of either the Pfizer-BioNTech BNT162b2 vaccine (n=8) or the Moderna mRNA-1273 vaccine (n=2). Post-COVID blood samples from convalescent patients were collected a median of 101 days after diagnosis, with a range of roughly 35 to 170 days. Post-vaccine blood samples were taken a median of 72 days after the second vaccine dose, with a range of roughly 14 to 241 days. The cultures were stimulated with overlapping spike peptide pools from SARS-CoV-2 and from the common cold coronaviruses HCoV-NL63, HCoV-OC43 and HCoV-229E. As controls, cultures received a CEFX viral epitope pool (the positive control), an HIV-1 Nef peptide pool (the negative control), or no peptide at all. The spike-specific CD4+ TCR repertoire was compared before and after mRNA vaccination in about nine COVID-19 convalescent patients and a handful of infection-naive healthy vaccine recipients.

A distance of 14 bases separates the germline ends of V and J, which lose 1 base and 5 bases respectively. CDR1 SNHLY and CDR2 FYNNEI were looked up in the germline V gene. The CDR3 sequence holds 15 residues, the cysteine and phenylalanine included. Only CDR3 DNA remains: 45 bases, in frame from the first base. What the research found in general, with its limitations: Nearly all vaccine-specific clones in convalescent patients (304 of 307) were mono-reactive for SARS-CoV-2 spike rather than cross-reactive with common cold coronaviruses. An increase in the median number of SARS-CoV-2-reactive clonotypes from approximately 20 after infection to approximately 41 after vaccination was observed, but the change was not found to be significant. Among the post-vaccine SARS-CoV-2-reactive clones in convalescent patients, a median approximately 86% showed up only after vaccination, which suggests vaccine-specific priming. The study included relatively few convalescent patients and did not analyze early timepoints after natural infection.

Libraries were made using PCR. DNA from cultured CD4+ T cells underwent TCR sequencing with the Oncomine TCR Beta short-read assay at the Johns Hopkins FTIC core. Genomic DNA was extracted from the cultured CD4+ T cells with the QIAamp micro DNA kit. Oncomine TCR Beta libraries from cultured CD4+ T cells were pooled with unique dual indexes and sequenced on an Illumina iSeq 100. The paper's data handling went like this. Non-productive sequences were removed, and CDR3s that did not start with C, did not end with F or W, or were shorter than 7 amino acids were discarded. The MANAFEST web application identified antigen-specific clonotypes by comparing peptide-stimulated wells against reference wells and other culture wells. An FDR below 0.05, an odds ratio above 5, and a productive frequency above 0.1% in at least two of three replicate wells were required for clones to be considered positive. A clonotype was classed as cross-reactive if the clonotype showed significant expansion both in SARS-CoV-2 spike wells and in at least one common cold coronavirus spike condition. Levenshtein distances (stringdist) and unrooted phylogenetic trees (ape) in R version 3.6.1 were used to assess CDR3 homology. Clones were called with MiXCR by TCRdb after fastp trimmed the public reads at Q25, and only in-frame beta chains were retained. Duplicate CDR3 protein sequences are folded into a single record with the most common DNA and genes. The V and J calls follow TCRdb's processing rather than the paper's. This sample is represented by 15,000 or so distinct CDR3 sequences; approximately 60% of them were singletons. The ten largest clonotypes hold roughly 5% of the sample.

This TCR was recovered from a human donor who had recovered from COVID-19. The sample in question was CD4+ T cells from blood, cultured in vitro, obtained after SARS-CoV-2 vaccination. The chain uses TRBV2 and TRBJ2-5; matching of 7 bases hints at TRBD2 as the D gene. The DNA sequence follows: TGTGCCAGCAGTGAAGACGTGGGGGGGCCCGAGACCCAGTACTTC. It specifies CASSEDVGGPETQYF.